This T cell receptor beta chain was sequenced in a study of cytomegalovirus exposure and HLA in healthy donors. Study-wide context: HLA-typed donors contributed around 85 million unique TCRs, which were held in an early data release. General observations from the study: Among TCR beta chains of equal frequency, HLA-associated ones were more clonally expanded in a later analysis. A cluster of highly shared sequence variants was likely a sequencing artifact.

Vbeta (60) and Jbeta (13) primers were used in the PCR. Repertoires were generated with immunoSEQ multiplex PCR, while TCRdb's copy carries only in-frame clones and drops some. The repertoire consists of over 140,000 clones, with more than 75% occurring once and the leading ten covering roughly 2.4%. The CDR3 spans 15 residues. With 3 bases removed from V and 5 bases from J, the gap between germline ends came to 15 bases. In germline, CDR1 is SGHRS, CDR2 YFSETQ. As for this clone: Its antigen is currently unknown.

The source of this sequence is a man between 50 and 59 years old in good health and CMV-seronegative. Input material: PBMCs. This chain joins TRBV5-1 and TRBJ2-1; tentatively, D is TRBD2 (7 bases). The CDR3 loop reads CASSWGASGDNEQFF. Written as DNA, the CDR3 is TGCGCCAGCAGCTGGGGGGCTAGCGGAGACAATGAGCAGTTCTTC. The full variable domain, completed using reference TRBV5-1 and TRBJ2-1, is KAGVTQTPRYLIKTRGQQVTLSCSPISGHRSVSWYQQTPGQGLQFLFEYFSETQRNKGNFPGRFSGRQFSNSRSEMNVSTLELGDSALYLCASSWGASGDNEQFFGPGTRLTVL.